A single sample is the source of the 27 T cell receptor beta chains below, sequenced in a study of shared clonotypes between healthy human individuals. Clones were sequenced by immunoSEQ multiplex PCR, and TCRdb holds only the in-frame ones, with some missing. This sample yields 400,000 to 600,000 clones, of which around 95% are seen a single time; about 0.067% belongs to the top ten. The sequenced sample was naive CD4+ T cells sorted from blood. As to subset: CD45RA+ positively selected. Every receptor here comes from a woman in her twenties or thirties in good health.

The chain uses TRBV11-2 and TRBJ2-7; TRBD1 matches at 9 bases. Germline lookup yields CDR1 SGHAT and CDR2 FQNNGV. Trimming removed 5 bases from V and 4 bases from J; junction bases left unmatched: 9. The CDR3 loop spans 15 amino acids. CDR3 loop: CASSPPGQGFYEQYF. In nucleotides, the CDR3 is TGTGCCAGCAGCCCGCCGGGACAGGGCTTTTACGAGCAGTACTTC.

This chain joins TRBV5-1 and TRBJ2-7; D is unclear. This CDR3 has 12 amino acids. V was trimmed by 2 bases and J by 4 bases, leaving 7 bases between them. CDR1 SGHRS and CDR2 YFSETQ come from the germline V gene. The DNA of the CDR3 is TGCGCCAGCAGCTTCGACGGGTACGAGCAGTACTTC. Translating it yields CASSFDGYEQYF.

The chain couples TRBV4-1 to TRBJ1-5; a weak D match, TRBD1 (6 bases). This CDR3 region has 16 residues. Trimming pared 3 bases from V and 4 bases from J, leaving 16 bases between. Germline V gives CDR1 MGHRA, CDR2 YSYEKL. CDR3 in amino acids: CASSQRRTGWNQPQHF. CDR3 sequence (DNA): TGCGCCAGCAGCCAGCGAAGAACAGGGTGGAATCAGCCCCAGCATTTT.

This chain's CDR3 is CASSSGVANEKLFF. CDR3 nucleotide sequence: TGTGCCAGCAGCTCCGGGGTTGCTAATGAAAAACTGTTTTTT. This chain uses TRBV7-2 with TRBJ1-4; D unresolved. Trimming left V 4 bases short and J 3 bases short, with 9 bases between. The germline V gene has CDR1 SGHTA and CDR2 FQGNSA. CDR3 length: 14 residues.

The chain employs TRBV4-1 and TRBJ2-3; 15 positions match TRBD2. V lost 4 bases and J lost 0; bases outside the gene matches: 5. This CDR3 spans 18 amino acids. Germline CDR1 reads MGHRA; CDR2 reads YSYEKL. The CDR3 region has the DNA TGCGCCAGCAGCCGCGGACTAGCGGGAGGGACTAGCACAGATACGCAGTATTTT. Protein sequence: CASSRGLAGGTSTDTQYF.

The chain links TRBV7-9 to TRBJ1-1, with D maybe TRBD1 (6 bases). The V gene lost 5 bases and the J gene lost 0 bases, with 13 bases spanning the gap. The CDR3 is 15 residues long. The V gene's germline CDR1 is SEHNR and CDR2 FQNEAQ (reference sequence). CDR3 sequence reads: CASSPLGGLNTEAFF. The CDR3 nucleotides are TGTGCCAGCAGCCCACTTGGGGGGCTGAACACTGAAGCTTTCTTT.

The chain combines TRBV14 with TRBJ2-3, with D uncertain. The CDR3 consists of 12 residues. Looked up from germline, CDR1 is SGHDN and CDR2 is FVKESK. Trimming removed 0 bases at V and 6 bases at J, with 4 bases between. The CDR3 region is CASSQDGDTQYF. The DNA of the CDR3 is TGTGCCAGCAGCCAAGATGGGGATACGCAGTATTTT.

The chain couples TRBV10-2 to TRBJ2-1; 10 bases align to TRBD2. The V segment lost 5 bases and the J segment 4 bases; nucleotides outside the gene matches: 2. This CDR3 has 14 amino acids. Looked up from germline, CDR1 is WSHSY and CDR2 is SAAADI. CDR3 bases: TGCGCCAGCAGTTTAGCGGGAGGTTACAATGAGCAGTTCTTC. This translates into CASSLAGGYNEQFF.

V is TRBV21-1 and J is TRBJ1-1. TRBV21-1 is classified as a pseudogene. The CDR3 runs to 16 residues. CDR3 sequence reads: CASSRPTRTVNTEAFF. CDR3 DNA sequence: TGTGCCAGCAGCCGCCCTACGAGGACGGTGAACACTGAAGCTTTCTTT.

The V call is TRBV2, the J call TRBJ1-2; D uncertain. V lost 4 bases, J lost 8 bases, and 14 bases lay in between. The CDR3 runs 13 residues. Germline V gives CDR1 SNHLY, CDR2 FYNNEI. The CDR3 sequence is CASSVSGVGGYTF. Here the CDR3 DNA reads TGTGCCAGCAGTGTCTCGGGTGTGGGGGGCTACACCTTC.

CDR3 sequence: CASSLRGLTQETQYF. The DNA of the CDR3 is TGTGCCAGCAGCCTCAGGGGGTTAACACAAGAGACCCAGTACTTC. V and J are TRBV27 and TRBJ2-5; 7 nucleotides align to TRBD1. The CDR3 loop spans 15 amino acids. Germline values: CDR1 MNHEY, CDR2 SMNVEV (reference sequence). V trimming: 6 bases; J trimming: 2 bases; junction bases outside the gene matches: 9.

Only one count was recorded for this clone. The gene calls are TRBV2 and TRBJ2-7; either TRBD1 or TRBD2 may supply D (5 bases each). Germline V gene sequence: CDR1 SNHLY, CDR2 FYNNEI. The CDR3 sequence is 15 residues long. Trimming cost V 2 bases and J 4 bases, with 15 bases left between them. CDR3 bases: TGTGCCAGCAGTGAACTTAAAGGGGAGCCGTACGAGCAGTACTTC. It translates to CASSELKGEPYEQYF.

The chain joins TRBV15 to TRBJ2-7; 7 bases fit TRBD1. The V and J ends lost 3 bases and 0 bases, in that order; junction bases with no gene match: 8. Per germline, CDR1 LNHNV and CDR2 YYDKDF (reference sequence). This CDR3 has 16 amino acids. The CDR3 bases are TGTGCCACCAGCAGTGATGACAGGGTGCGCTCCTACGAGCAGTACTTC. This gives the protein CATSSDDRVRSYEQYF.

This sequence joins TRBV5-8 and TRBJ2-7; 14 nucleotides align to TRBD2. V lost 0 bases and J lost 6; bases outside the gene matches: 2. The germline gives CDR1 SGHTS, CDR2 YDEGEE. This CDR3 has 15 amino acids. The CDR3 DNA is TGTGCCAGCAGCTTGGGACTAGCGGGAGGGGGCGAGCAGTACTTC. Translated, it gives CASSLGLAGGGEQYF.

The CDR3 DNA reads TGTGCCAGCAGCCCGGACAGGCAGAGGGTCGAGACCCAGTACTTC. Translation: CASSPDRQRVETQYF. The rearrangement joins TRBV2 to TRBJ2-5; 7 nucleotides agree with TRBD1. CDR1 is SNHLY and CDR2 is FYNNEI in the germline V gene. This CDR3 region has 15 residues. V lost 6 bases to trimming and J lost 5 bases; unmatched junction nucleotides: 12.

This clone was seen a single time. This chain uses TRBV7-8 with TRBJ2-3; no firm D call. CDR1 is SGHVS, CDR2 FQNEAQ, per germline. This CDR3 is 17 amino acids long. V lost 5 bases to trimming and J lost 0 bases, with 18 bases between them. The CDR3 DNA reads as TGTGCCAGCAGCCCTACTCGGGTGAGCATAAGCACAGATACGCAGTATTTT. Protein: CASSPTRVSISTDTQYF.

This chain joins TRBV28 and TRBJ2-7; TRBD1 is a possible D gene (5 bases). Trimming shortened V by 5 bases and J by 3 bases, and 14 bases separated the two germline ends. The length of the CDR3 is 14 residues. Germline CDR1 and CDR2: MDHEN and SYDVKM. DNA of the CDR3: TGTGCCAGCAGTCTCCAGGGTGGGCGCTACGAGCAGTACTTC. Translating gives CASSLQGGRYEQYF.

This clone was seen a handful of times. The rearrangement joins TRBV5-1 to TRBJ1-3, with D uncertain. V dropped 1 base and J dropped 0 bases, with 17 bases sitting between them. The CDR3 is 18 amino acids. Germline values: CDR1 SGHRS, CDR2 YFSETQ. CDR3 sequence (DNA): TGCGCCAGCAGCTTGACCCCCGGTGGTTTTCGCTCTGGAAACACCATATATTTT. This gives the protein CASSLTPGGFRSGNTIYF.

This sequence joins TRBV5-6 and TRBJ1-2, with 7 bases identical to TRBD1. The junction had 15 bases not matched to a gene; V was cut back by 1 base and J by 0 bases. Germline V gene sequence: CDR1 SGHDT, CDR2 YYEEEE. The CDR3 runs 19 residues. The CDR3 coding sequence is TGTGCCAGCAGCTTGAGGATAAACCAACGGACAGGAGCTAACTATGGCTACACCTTC. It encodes CASSLRINQRTGANYGYTF.

The CDR3: CASSGGPSDTQYF. The CDR3 nucleotides read TGTGCCAGCAGTGGAGGGCCATCAGATACGCAGTATTTT. The chain uses TRBV28 and TRBJ2-3, with D possibly TRBD2 on 6 matching bases. Deletions cut 5 bases from V and 4 bases from J, with 10 bases between. The V gene's germline CDR1 is MDHEN and CDR2 SYDVKM. This CDR3 comprises 13 residues.

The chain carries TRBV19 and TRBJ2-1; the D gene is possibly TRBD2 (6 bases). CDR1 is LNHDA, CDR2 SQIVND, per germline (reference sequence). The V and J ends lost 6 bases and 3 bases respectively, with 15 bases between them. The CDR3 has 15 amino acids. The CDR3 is CASREHQDYYNEQFF. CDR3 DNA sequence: TGTGCCAGTAGGGAACACCAGGACTACTACAATGAGCAGTTCTTC.

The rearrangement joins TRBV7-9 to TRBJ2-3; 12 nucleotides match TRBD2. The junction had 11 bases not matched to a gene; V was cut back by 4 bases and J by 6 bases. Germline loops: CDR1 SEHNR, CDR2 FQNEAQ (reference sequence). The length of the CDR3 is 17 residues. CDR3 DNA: TGTGCCAGCAGCTCCTCGACTAGCGGGAGTTCTTCCGATACGCAGTATTTT. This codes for CASSSSTSGSSSDTQYF.

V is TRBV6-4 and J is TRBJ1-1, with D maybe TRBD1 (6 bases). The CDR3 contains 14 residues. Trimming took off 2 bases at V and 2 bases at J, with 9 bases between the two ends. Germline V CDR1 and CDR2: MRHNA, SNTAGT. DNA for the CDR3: TGTGCCAGCAGTGACGGACAGACTAACACTGAAGCTTTCTTT. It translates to CASSDGQTNTEAFF.

Here the CDR3 DNA reads TGTGCCAGCAGTTTCCGATTAGCCTCCTACGAGCAGTACTTC. As protein: CASSFRLASYEQYF. The chain carries TRBV27 and TRBJ2-7, with D hard to call. Trimming removed 3 bases from V and 0 bases from J, with 9 bases in between. This CDR3 comprises 14 residues. The germline gives CDR1 MNHEY, CDR2 SMNVEV (reference sequence).

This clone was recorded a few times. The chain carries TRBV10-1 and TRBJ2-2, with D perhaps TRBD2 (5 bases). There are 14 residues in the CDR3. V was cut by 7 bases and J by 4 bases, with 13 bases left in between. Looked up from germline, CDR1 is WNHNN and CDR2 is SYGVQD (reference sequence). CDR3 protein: CASKLDSTTGELFF. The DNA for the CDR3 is TGCGCCAGCAAGCTGGACTCCACCACCGGGGAGCTGTTTTTT.

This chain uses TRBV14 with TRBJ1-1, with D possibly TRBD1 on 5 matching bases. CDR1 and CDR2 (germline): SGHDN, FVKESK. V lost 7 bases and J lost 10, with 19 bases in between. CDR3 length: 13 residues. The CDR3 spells CASMGGALGRAFF. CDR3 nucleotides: TGTGCCAGCATGGGAGGGGCCCTGGGTAGAGCTTTCTTT. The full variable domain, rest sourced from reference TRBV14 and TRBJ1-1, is EAGVTQFPSHSVIEKGQTVTLRCDPISGHDNLYWYRRVMGKEIKFLLHFVKESKQDESGMPNNRFLAERTGGTYSTLKVQPAELEDSGVYFCASMGGALGRAFFGQGTRLTVV.

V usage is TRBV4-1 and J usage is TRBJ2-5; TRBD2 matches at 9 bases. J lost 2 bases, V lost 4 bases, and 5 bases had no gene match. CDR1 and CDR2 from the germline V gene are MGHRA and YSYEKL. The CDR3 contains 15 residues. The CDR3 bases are TGCGCCAGCAGCCGGGTAGCGGGGGATCAAGAGACCCAGTACTTC. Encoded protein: CASSRVAGDQETQYF.